The entry below describes one T cell receptor beta chain. As yet, its antigen is unknown. These data originate in a study of shared clonotypes between healthy human individuals. Study-level information: Serving as donors were two women and a few men, whose ages spanned 18 to 49.

The CDR3 consists of 16 residues. Here immunoSEQ multiplex PCR was the method, and the copy in TCRdb shows in-frame clones only, minus some. The sample has roughly 1.5 million clones; approximately 98% are singletons. Study-wide points: Naive subsets generally had larger estimated richness than memory subsets.

Specimen: naive CD4+ T cells sorted from blood. Subset meaning: CD45RA+ positively selected. The receptor was derived from a man aged 25 to 40 in good health. This chain connects TRBV21-1 to TRBJ2-7; TRBD1, the table's D call, was not compared with the DNA. TRBV21-1 is a pseudogene. For the CDR3, the DNA is TGTGCCAGCAGCGCCCATACCGGGACAGGGGCCTACGAGCAGTACTTC. Its protein is CASSAHTGTGAYEQYF.